This TCR beta chain was recorded in a study of identifying expanded T cells in peripheral blood. Sequencing used immunoSEQ multiplex PCR; TCRdb keeps in-frame clones, though not all of them. Of about 82,000 clones detected, about 90% appear once; the ten largest clones hold 7.3%. Trimming stripped 0 bases from V and 0 bases from J, with 15 bases between. CDR1 MGHRA and CDR2 YSYEKL come from the germline V gene. The CDR3 contains 17 residues. This TCR was recovered from a person between 18 and 70 years old in good health. The source material was blood. This sequence joins TRBV4-1 and TRBJ2-7; tentatively, D is TRBD1 or TRBD2 (6 bases each). CDR3 bases: TGCGCCAGCAGCCAAGATAGTTACAGGGAGGACTCCTACGAGCAGTACTTC. It specifies CASSQDSYREDSYEQYF.